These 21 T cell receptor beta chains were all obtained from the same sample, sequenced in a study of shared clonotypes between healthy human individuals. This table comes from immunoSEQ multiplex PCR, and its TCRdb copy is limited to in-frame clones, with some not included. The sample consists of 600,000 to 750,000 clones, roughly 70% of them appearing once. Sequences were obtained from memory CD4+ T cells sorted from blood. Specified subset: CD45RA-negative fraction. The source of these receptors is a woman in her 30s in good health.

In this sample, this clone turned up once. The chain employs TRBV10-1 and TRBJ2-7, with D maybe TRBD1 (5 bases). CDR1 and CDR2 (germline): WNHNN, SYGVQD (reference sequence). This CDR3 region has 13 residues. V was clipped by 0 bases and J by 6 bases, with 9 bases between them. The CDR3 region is CASSESGQGEQYF. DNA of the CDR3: TGCGCCAGCAGTGAGTCGGGGCAGGGCGAGCAGTACTTC.

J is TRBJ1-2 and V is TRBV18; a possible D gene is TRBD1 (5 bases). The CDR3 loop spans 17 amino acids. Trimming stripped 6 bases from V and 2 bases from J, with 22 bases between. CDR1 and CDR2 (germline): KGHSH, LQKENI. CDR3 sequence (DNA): TGTGCCAGCTCCCCGGCGTGGGCTACTGGGGCAAACTATGGCTACACCTTC. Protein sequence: CASSPAWATGANYGYTF.

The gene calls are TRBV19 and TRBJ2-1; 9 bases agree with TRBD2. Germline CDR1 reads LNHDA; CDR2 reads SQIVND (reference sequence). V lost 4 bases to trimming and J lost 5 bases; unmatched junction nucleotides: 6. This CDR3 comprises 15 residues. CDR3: CASSSIAGVNNEQFF. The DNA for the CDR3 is TGTGCCAGTAGTAGTATAGCGGGAGTGAACAATGAGCAGTTCTTC.

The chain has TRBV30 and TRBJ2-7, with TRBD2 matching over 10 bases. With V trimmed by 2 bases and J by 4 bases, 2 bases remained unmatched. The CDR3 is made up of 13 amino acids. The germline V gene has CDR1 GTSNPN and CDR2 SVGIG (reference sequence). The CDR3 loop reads CAWSTSGTYEQYF. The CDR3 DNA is TGTGCCTGGAGTACTAGCGGGACGTACGAGCAGTACTTC.

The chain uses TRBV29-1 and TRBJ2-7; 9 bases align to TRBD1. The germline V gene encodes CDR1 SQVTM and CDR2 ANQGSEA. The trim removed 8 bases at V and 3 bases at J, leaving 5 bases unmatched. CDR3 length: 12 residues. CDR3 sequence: CSTRTGVYEQYF. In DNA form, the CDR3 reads TGCAGCACCCGGACAGGGGTCTACGAGCAGTACTTC.

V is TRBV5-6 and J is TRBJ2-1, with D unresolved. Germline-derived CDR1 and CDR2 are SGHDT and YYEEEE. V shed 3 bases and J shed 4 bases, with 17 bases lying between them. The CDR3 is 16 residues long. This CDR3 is CASSSLEDEPYNEQFF. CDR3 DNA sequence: TGTGCCAGCAGCTCGCTCGAGGACGAGCCTTACAATGAGCAGTTCTTC.

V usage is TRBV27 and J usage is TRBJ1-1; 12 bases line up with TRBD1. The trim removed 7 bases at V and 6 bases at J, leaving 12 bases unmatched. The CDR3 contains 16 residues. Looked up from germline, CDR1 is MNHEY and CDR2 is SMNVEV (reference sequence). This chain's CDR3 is CASIAAGQGASPEAFF. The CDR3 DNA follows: TGTGCCAGCATCGCGGCGGGACAGGGGGCGTCTCCTGAAGCTTTCTTT.

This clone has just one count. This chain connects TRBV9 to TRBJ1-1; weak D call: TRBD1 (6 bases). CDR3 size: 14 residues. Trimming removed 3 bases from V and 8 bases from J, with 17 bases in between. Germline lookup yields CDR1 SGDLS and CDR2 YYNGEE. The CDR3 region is CASSATGLNSEAFF. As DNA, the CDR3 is TGTGCCAGCAGCGCGACAGGCCTAAACTCAGAAGCTTTCTTT.

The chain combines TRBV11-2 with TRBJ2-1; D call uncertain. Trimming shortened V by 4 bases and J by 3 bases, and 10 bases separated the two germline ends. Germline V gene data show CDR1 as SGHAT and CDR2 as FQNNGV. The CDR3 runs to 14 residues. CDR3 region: CASSSLSGYNEQFF. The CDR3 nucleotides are TGTGCCAGCAGCTCTCTGTCGGGCTACAATGAGCAGTTCTTC.

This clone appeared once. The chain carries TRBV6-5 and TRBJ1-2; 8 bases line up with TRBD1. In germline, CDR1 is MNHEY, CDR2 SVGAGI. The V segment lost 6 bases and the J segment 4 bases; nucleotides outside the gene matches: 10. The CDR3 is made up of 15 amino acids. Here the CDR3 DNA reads TGTGCCAGCAGCCTGTCCCGGGACAGGTTCTATGGCTACACCTTC. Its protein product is CASSLSRDRFYGYTF.

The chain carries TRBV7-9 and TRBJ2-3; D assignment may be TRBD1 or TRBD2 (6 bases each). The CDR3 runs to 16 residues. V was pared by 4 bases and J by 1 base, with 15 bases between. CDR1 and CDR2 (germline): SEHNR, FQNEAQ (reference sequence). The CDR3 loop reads CASSWGRSGGTDTQYF. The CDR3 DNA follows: TGTGCCAGCAGCTGGGGGCGTAGCGGAGGCACAGATACGCAGTATTTT.

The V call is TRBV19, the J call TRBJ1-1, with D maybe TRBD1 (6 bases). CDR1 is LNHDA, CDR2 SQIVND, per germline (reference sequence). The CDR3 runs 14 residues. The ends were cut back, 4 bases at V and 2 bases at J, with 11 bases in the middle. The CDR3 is CASSTDRPNTEAFF. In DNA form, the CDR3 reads TGTGCCAGTAGTACCGACAGGCCCAACACTGAAGCTTTCTTT.

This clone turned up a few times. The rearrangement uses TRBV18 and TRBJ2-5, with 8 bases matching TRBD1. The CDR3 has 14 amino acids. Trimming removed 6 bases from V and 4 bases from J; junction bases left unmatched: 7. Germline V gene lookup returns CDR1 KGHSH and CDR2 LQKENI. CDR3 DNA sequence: TGTGCCAGCTCGCGTGGACAGGGAATAGAGACCCAGTACTTC. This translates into CASSRGQGIETQYF. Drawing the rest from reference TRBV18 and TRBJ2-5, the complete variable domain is NAGVMQNPRHLVRRRGQEARLRCSPMKGHSHVYWYRQLPEEGLKFMVYLQKENIIDESGMPKERFSAEFPKEGPSILRIQQVVRGDSAAYFCASSRGQGIETQYFGPGTRLLVL.

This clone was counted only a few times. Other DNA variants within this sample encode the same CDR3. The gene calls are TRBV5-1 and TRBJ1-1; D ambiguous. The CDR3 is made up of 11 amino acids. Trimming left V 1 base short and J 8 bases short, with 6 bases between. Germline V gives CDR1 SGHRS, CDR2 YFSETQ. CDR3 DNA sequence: TGCGCCAGCAGCTTGTTTGGGGAAGCTTTCTTT. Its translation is CASSLFGEAFF.

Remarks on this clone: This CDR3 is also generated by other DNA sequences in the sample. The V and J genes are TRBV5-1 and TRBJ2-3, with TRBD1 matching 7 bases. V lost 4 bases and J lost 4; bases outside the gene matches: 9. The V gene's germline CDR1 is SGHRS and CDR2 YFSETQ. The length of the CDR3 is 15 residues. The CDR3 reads CASSPGDRKADTQYF. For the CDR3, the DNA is TGCGCCAGCAGCCCCGGGGACAGAAAAGCAGATACGCAGTATTTT.

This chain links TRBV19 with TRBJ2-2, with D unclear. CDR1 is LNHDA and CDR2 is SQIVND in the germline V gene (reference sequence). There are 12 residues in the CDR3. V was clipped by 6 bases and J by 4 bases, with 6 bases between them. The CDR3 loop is CASRWGTGELFF. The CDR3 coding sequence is TGTGCCAGTAGATGGGGCACCGGGGAGCTGTTTTTT.

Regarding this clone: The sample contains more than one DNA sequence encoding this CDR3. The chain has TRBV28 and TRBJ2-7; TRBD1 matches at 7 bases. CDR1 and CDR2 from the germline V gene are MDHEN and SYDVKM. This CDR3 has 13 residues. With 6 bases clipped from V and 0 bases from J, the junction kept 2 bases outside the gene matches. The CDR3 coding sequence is TGTGCCAGCAGCTCAGGGGGCTCCTACGAGCAGTACTTC. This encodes CASSSGGSYEQYF.

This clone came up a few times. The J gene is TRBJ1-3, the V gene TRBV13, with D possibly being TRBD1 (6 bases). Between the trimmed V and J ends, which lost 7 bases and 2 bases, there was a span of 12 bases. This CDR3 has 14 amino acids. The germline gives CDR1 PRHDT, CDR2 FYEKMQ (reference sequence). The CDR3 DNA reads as TGTGCCAGCAACATACAGGGTGCTGGAAACACCATATATTTT. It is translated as CASNIQGAGNTIYF.

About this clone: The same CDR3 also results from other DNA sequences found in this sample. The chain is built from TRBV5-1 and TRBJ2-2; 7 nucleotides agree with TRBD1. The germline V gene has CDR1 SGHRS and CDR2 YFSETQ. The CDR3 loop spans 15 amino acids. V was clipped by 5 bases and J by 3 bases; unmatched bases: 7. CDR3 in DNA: TGCGCCAGCAGTCCAGGCGACAGGGACACCGGGGAGCTGTTTTTT. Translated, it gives CASSPGDRDTGELFF.

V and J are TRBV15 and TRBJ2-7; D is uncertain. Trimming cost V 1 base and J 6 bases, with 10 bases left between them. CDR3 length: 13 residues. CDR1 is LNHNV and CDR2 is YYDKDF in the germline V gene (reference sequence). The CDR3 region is CATSRGLVAEQYF. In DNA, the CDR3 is TGTGCCACCAGCAGAGGTCTGGTGGCCGAGCAGTACTTC.

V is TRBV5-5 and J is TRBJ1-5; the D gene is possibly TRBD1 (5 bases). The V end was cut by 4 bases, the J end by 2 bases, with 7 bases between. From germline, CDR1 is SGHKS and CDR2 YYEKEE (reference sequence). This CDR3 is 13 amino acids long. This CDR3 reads CASSPTGNQPQHF. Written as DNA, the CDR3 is TGTGCCAGCAGCCCGACAGGCAATCAGCCCCAGCATTTT. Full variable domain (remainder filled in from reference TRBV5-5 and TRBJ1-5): DAGVTQSPTHLIKTRGQQVTLRCSPISGHKSVSWYQQVLGQGPQFIFQYYEKEERGRGNFPDRFSARQFPNYSSELNVNALLLGDSALYLCASSPTGNQPQHFGDGTRLSIL.